This T cell receptor beta chain was obtained from a study of PD-1 blockade in classical Hodgkin lymphoma. The time point: cycle 4 day 1 (C4D1), after 6 weeks of nivolumab. With no exception, relapse followed autologous stem cell transplantation in all patients, and brentuximab vedotin exposure varied. Best outcomes ranged across complete response, partial response and progressive disease. Study results and caveats: By C4D1, CD4+ diversity increased significantly, especially in complete responders. Lower baseline TCR diversity marked trial partial responders and progressors. Anyone who began nivolumab under 1 year after ASCT was excluded.

Some clones are missing from TCRdb's copy, which holds only in-frame ones; the method was immunoSEQ multiplex PCR. The sample yields 80,000 to 95,000 clones, approximately 83% seen once. Concerning this clone: No antigen is known for it.

This clonotype was sampled from a human donor with classical Hodgkin lymphoma. The specimen was peripheral blood mononuclear cells (PBMCs), collected before the fourth cycle of nivolumab.

The CDR3 DNA follows: TGCGCCACTACTAGCGGGAGCCCGGGAGATACGCAGTATTTT. Protein: CATTSGSPGDTQYF. The chain employs TRBV5-1 and TRBJ2-3, with 11 bases that match TRBD2. In germline, CDR1 is SGHRS, CDR2 YFSETQ. The CDR3 has 14 amino acids. The trim removed 9 bases at V and 5 bases at J, leaving 8 bases unmatched.